This T cell receptor (beta chain) emerged from a study of OX40 agonist ivuxolimab in advanced cancers. Across the study: Partial responses were achieved by three patients, of whom one had hepatocellular carcinoma and two had cutaneous melanoma.

Findings and caveats of the study: In CD8+ T cells, expanded clones were on average more numerous than in CD4+. Low levels of normalized T-cell clonal expansion also appeared in some nonresponders. The CD4+ and CD8+ T cells in the blood had expanded clonally by week 6 at 0.1 to 3.0 mg/kg.

The assay was immunoSEQ multiplex PCR, and TCRdb's table has in-frame clones only and misses some. The table includes about 48,000 clones, around four fifths detected once. As for this clone: Antigen unknown.

CDR3 length equals 17 residues. Looked up from germline, CDR1 is LNHDA and CDR2 is SQIVND (reference sequence). Between the trimmed V and J ends, which lost 5 bases and 2 bases, there was a span of 21 bases. V and J are TRBV19 and TRBJ2-5; D remains unclear. This TCR derives from an adult with an advanced solid tumor such as melanoma, head and neck, liver or kidney cancer. The sequences come from CD4+ or CD8+ T cells sorted from blood, collected in a trial of the OX40 agonist ivuxolimab. The chain's CDR3 is CASSPNGRAKGQETQYF. CDR3 DNA: TGTGCCAGTAGTCCAAACGGCCGGGCCAAAGGACAAGAGACCCAGTACTTC.